The 22 T cell receptor beta chains presented below share a single source sample, sequenced in a study of type 1 regulatory T cells (dated by TCRdb to about 2021). This sample was sequenced with an Illumina MiSeq. The public reads were reprocessed in TCRdb via fastp at Q25 and MiXCR, keeping in-frame beta chains. Records with the same CDR3 protein are collapsed into one entry carrying the most frequent genes and DNA. This sample has under 85,000 distinct CDR3 sequences in its table, and roughly 50% of those were observed once. The ten largest clones add up to 2% to 2.5% of the sample. Antigen specificity for these receptors is unknown. Source material: cultured non-Tr1 T cells, either the whole culture or a sorted T cell fraction (not recorded which). Taken with the paper, the label for cell subset or site translates to: non-Tr1 population from the T-allo10 product. The source of these receptors is a human donor in good health.

The chain has TRBV27 and TRBJ2-5, with D maybe TRBD2 (6 bases). The length of the CDR3 is 13 residues. Between the trimmed V and J ends, which lost 7 bases and 4 bases, there was a span of 13 bases. From germline, CDR1 is MNHEY and CDR2 SMNVEV (reference sequence). The DNA of the CDR3 is TGTGCCAGCACCGCCCCCGGGGGAGAGACCCAGTACTTC. As protein: CASTAPGGETQYF.

As DNA, the CDR3 is TGTGCCAGCTCACTACGATCCCTAGCGGGGGACGAGCAGTACTTC. Translating gives CASSLRSLAGDEQYF. The V call is TRBV18, the J call TRBJ2-7; 10 positions match TRBD2. Germline loops: CDR1 KGHSH, CDR2 LQKENI. There are 15 residues in the CDR3. V lost 4 bases and J lost 5; bases outside the gene matches: 8.

This clonotype was seen just once. Compared with germline, one end of the junction differs, possibly owing to a read error. The J gene is TRBJ2-2, the V gene TRBV6-6; D perhaps matches TRBD1 (6 bases). The germline CDR1 and CDR2 sequences are MNHNY and SVGAGI (reference sequence). The CDR3 runs 16 residues. The CDR3 DNA reads as TGTACCAGCAGCCCTTCTCGGACAGCGAACACCGGGGAGCTGTTTTTT. This sequence encodes CTSSPSRTANTGELFF.

The chain is built from TRBV19 and TRBJ1-4, with a possible D match to TRBD1 (6 bases). The length of the CDR3 is 15 residues. Germline lookup yields CDR1 LNHDA and CDR2 SQIVND (reference sequence). V lost 7 bases to trimming and J lost 3 bases, with 15 bases between them. In nucleotides, the CDR3 is TGTGCCAGTAATACCCCCAGGGGTGCTAATGAAAAACTGTTTTTT. Its translation is CASNTPRGANEKLFF.

This clonotype ranks as medium-sized. The chain links TRBV18 to TRBJ2-3, with D possibly TRBD2 on 6 matching bases. The CDR3 spans 15 residues. Germline V CDR1 and CDR2: KGHSH, LQKENI. V lost 4 bases to trimming and J lost 3 bases, with 14 bases between them. The CDR3 nucleotides are TGTGCCAGCTCACGGGACTTTGGACCAACAGATACGCAGTATTTT. It encodes CASSRDFGPTDTQYF.

This clonotype was seen a few times. The rearrangement links TRBV7-9 to TRBJ1-1; 7 nucleotides align to TRBD1. The germline V gene has CDR1 SEHNR and CDR2 FQNEAQ (reference sequence). This CDR3 is 15 amino acids long. J lost 0 bases, V lost 4 bases, and 5 bases had no gene match. The CDR3 DNA follows: TGTGCCAGCAGCTCCTTCACAGGGGTGAACACTGAAGCTTTCTTT. It translates to CASSSFTGVNTEAFF.

This clonotype was found many times. This chain connects TRBV7-9 to TRBJ1-5, with 7 bases matching TRBD1. The germline CDR1 and CDR2 sequences are SEHNR and FQNEAQ (reference sequence). The CDR3 runs to 14 residues. V lost 5 bases to trimming and J lost 7 bases; unmatched junction nucleotides: 8. This chain's CDR3 is CASSPEQGFQPQHF. Here the CDR3 DNA reads TGTGCCAGCAGCCCGGAACAGGGGTTCCAGCCCCAGCATTTT.

This chain links TRBV12-3 or TRBV12-4 with TRBJ1-2, with a tentative D call TRBD1 (5 bases). CDR3 length equals 13 residues. Trimming pared 5 bases from V and 8 bases from J, leaving 15 bases between. The DNA for the CDR3 is TGTGCCAGCAGTGCCGACCGCGGGGGAGGCTACACCTTC. This gives the protein CASSADRGGGYTF.

This clonotype has only a few counts. V is TRBV5-1 and J is TRBJ1-6, with 9 bases identical to TRBD1. The J segment lost 12 bases and the V segment lost 0 bases, leaving 4 bases of the junction unmatched. Looked up from germline, CDR1 is SGHRS and CDR2 is YFSETQ. The CDR3 sequence is 14 residues long. In DNA, the CDR3 is TGCGCCAGCAGCTTGGAAGGACAGGGGCAACCCCTCCACTTT. It codes for CASSLEGQGQPLHF. The whole variable domain, remainder taken from reference TRBV5-1 and TRBJ1-6, is KAGVTQTPRYLIKTRGQQVTLSCSPISGHRSVSWYQQTPGQGLQFLFEYFSETQRNKGNFPGRFSGRQFSNSRSEMNVSTLELGDSALYLCASSLEGQGQPLHFGNGTRLTVT.

The rearrangement uses TRBV20-1 and TRBJ1-2; 7 bases are shared with TRBD1. J lost 2 bases, V lost 0 bases, and 9 bases had no gene match. Germline loops: CDR1 DFQATT, CDR2 SNEGSKA (reference sequence). The CDR3 covers 16 residues. The CDR3 coding sequence is TGCAGTGCTAGAGACGGAGGCAGGGGGGAAAACTATGGCTACACCTTC. This codes for CSARDGGRGENYGYTF.

The chain uses TRBV30 and TRBJ1-3; 8 bases match TRBD1. With V trimmed by 2 bases and J by 8 bases, 5 bases remained unmatched. This CDR3 spans 13 amino acids. Germline values: CDR1 GTSNPN, CDR2 SVGIG (reference sequence). CDR3 in amino acids: CAWSTGQGDTIYF. In DNA, the CDR3 is TGTGCCTGGAGTACCGGACAGGGAGACACCATATATTTT.

This clonotype came up a few times. V is TRBV6-1 and J is TRBJ2-7, with D hard to call. CDR1 is MNHNS, CDR2 SASEGT, per germline. This CDR3 region has 14 residues. V lost 4 bases, J lost 3 bases, and 13 bases lay in between. The CDR3 sequence: CASSAPGSYYEQYF. CDR3 DNA sequence: TGTGCCAGCAGTGCCCCCGGGTCCTACTACGAGCAGTACTTC.

The chain is built from TRBV6-6 and TRBJ1-2; maybe TRBD1 (5 bases). Germline V CDR1 and CDR2: MNHNY, SVGAGI (reference sequence). The CDR3 has 14 amino acids. The ends were cut back, 4 bases at V and 4 bases at J, with 13 bases in the middle. CDR3 sequence reads: CASSSTTAGYGYTF. The CDR3 DNA sequence: TGTGCCAGCAGTTCCACGACAGCAGGCTATGGCTACACCTTC.

The chain carries TRBV4-1 and TRBJ1-2; D is possibly TRBD1 (5 bases). Germline V lookup: CDR1 MGHRA, CDR2 YSYEKL. Trimming removed 0 bases from V and 4 bases from J, with 12 bases in between. The CDR3 runs to 15 residues. The CDR3 DNA sequence: TGCGCCAGCAGCCAAGATTCAGGGTTGAGCTATGGCTACACCTTC. This sequence encodes CASSQDSGLSYGYTF.

V gene TRBV2 combines with J gene TRBJ2-5, with 9 nucleotides matching TRBD1. This CDR3 is built from 13 residues. Germline CDR1 reads SNHLY; CDR2 reads FYNNEI. Trimming at V came to 6 bases and at J to 5 bases, leaving 4 bases not matched to a gene. The CDR3 nucleotides read TGTGCCAGCAGGGGGACAGGGACGGAGACCCAGTACTTC. Residues: CASRGTGTETQYF. Complete variable domain (other parts from reference TRBV2 and TRBJ2-5): EPEVTQTPSHQVTQMGQEVILRCVPISNHLYFYWYRQILGQKVEFLVSFYNNEISEKSEIFDDQFSVERPDGSNFTLKIRSTKLEDSAMYFCASRGTGTETQYFGPGTRLLVL.

The chain combines TRBV5-6 with TRBJ2-1; no definite D call. Per germline, CDR1 SGHDT and CDR2 YYEEEE. V was shortened by 6 bases and J by 5 bases, with 15 bases between the two germline ends. The CDR3 totals 14 residues. The CDR3 nucleotides read TGTGCCAGCAACCCCGGAAGAAGCAACAATGAGCAGTTCTTC. This codes for CASNPGRSNNEQFF.

Sample share makes this clonotype medium-sized (0.01 to 0.1%). The chain joins TRBV5-1 to TRBJ2-2; D gene uncertain. This CDR3 has 15 amino acids. Germline loops: CDR1 SGHRS, CDR2 YFSETQ. The V gene lost 0 bases and the J gene lost 4 bases, with 10 bases spanning the gap. CDR3 sequence reads: CASSLGSGSTGELFF. As DNA, the CDR3 is TGCGCCAGCAGCTTGGGCTCAGGCTCCACCGGGGAGCTGTTTTTT.

The V gene is TRBV7-9, the J gene TRBJ2-7; TRBD1 matches at 8 bases. After removal of 5 bases from V and 3 bases from J, the junction contained 6 bases not matched to a gene. Germline loops: CDR1 SEHNR, CDR2 FQNEAQ (reference sequence). The CDR3 covers 14 residues. As DNA, the CDR3 is TGTGCCAGCAGCCCGCGGGACAGGCACTACGAGCAGTACTTC. Its translation is CASSPRDRHYEQYF.

This clonotype was detected only a few times. The rearrangement joins TRBV20-1 to TRBJ2-1, with D tentatively TRBD2 (5 bases). Germline assignment: CDR1 DFQATT and CDR2 SNEGSKA (reference sequence). Trimming stripped 4 bases from V and 4 bases from J, with 11 bases between. The CDR3 spans 13 residues. Here the CDR3 reads CSAKGLVYNEQFF. DNA of the CDR3: TGCAGTGCTAAAGGACTCGTTTACAATGAGCAGTTCTTC.

The J gene is TRBJ2-7, the V gene TRBV7-9; 8 nucleotides match TRBD1. The V and J ends lost 1 base and 6 bases, in that order; junction bases with no gene match: 5. Germline CDR1 reads SEHNR; CDR2 reads FQNEAQ (reference sequence). CDR3 length equals 14 residues. CDR3 loop: CASSLEDRVTEQYF. The CDR3 DNA reads as TGTGCCAGCAGCTTAGAGGACAGGGTTACCGAGCAGTACTTC. The variable domain in full, completed from reference TRBV7-9 and TRBJ2-7, reads DTGVSQNPRHKITKRGQNVTFRCDPISEHNRLYWYRQTLGQGPEFLTYFQNEAQLEKSRLLSDRFSAERPKGSFSTLEIQRTEQGDSAMYLCASSLEDRVTEQYFGPGTRLTVT.

This clonotype was counted between two and nine times. V is TRBV12-3 or TRBV12-4 and J is TRBJ1-4; 8 bases are a match to TRBD1. Trimming at V came to 6 bases and at J to 3 bases, leaving 3 bases not matched to a gene. The CDR3 sequence is 14 residues long. The CDR3 DNA reads TGTGCCAGCAGCTGGGACAGGTCTAATGAAAAACTGTTTTTT. This translates into CASSWDRSNEKLFF.

The chain uses TRBV7-2 and TRBJ1-2; D possibly corresponds to TRBD1 (6 bases). The CDR3 contains 15 residues. Germline loops: CDR1 SGHTA, CDR2 FQGNSA. Deletions cut 5 bases from V and 8 bases from J, with 21 bases between. The CDR3, as DNA: TGTGCCAGCAGCCCGAGCGGGGGGCCCCCTGACGGCTACACCTTC. Amino acid sequence: CASSPSGGPPDGYTF.